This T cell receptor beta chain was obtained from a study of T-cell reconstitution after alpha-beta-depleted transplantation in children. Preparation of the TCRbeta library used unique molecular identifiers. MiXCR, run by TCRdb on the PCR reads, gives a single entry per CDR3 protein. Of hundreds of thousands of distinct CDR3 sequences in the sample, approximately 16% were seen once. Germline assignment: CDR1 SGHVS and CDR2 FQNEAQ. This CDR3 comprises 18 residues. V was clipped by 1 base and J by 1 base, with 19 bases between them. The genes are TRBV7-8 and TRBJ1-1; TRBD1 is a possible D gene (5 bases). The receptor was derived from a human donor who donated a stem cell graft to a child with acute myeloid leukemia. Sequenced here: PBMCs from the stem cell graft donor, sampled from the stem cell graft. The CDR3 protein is CASSLVSGLRGQNTEAFF. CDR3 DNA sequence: TGTGCCAGCAGCTTAGTAAGCGGTCTTCGGGGCCAGAACACTGAAGCTTTCTTT.